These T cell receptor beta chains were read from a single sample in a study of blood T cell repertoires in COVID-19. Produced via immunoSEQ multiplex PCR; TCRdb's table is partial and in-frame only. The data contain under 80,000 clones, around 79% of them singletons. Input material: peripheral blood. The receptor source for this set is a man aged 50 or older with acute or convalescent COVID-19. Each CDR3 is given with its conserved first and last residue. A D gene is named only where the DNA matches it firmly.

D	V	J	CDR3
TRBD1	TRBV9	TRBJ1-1	CASSKDRGRTEAFF
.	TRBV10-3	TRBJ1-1	CAISAAGYAEAFF
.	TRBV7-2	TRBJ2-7	CASSFYGGQNEQYF
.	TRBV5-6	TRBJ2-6	CASSYIGAASSGANVLTF
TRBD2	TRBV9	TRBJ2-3	CASSTGLAGFTDTQYF
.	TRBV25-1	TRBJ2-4	CASSYGQAKNIQYF
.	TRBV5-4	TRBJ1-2	CASSSPGQNYGYTF
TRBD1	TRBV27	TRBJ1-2	CASSFGQGGYGYTF
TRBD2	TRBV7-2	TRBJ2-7	CASSLDGLAGDEQYF
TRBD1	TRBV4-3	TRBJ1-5	CASSQEWAGTGDTYSNQPQHF
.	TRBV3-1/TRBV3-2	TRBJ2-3	CASSQPTRKQDTQYF
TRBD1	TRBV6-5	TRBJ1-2	CASSYSGQGRGYTF
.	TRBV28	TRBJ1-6	CASRAGSSPLHF
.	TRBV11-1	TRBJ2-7	CASSLVGTRVSYEQYF
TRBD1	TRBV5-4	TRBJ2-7	CASSAWLATGSSYEQYF
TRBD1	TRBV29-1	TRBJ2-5	CSVTGEWNRYQETQYF